A selection of T cell receptor beta chains follows, all from one sample in a study of neurological immune-mediated disorders. In TCRdb, the 5' RACE reads were re-called with MiXCR into one record per CDR3 protein. The repertoire holds almost 85,000 distinct CDR3 sequences, with 2.6% as singletons. The sequenced sample was PBMCs. These TCRs come from a woman in her twenties or thirties with multiple sclerosis. The CDR3 runs from the conserved cysteine through the conserved F or W. D genes are given only for firm matches. Size tells how often a clone was seen (once, few, many) or the class of an expanded clone, and some rows leave it out.

TRBJ2-3 TRBV20-1 many TRBD1 CSAGSPRQGVTDTQYF TGCAGTGCCGGGTCCCCGCGACAGGGGGTCACAGATACGCAGTATTTT
TRBJ2-7 TRBV5-5 many TRBD2 CASSPVGTSAVPYEQYF TGTGCCAGCAGCCCCGTAGGTACTAGCGCTGTACCCTACGAGCAGTACTTC
TRBJ2-1 TRBV20-1 many TRBD2 CSANLPSGRAGNEQFF TGCAGTGCTAACCTACCTAGCGGGAGGGCCGGGAATGAGCAGTTCTTC
TRBJ2-7 TRBV6-5 many TRBD2 CASSYGTSGTYEQYF TGTGCCAGCAGTTACGGGACTAGCGGGACCTACGAGCAGTACTTC
TRBJ2-1 TRBV20-1 many TRBD2 CSARAGVGNEQFF TGCAGCGCAAGAGCGGGAGTTGGGAATGAGCAGTTCTTC
TRBJ2-2 TRBV6-2/TRBV6-3 . TRBD2 CASSKLAGGPAGELFF TGTGCCAGCAGTAAGCTAGCGGGAGGGCCGGCCGGGGAGCTGTTTTTT
TRBJ1-1 TRBV27 many TRBD1 CASSLRQGRANTEAFF TGTGCCAGCAGTTTAAGACAGGGTAGGGCGAACACTGAAGCTTTCTTT
TRBJ2-1 TRBV5-1 many TRBD1 CASSVSTGGYNEQFF TGCGCCAGCAGCGTGTCGACAGGGGGGTACAATGAGCAGTTCTTC
TRBJ2-1 TRBV2 many . CAGRLEGNEQFF TGTGCCGGCCGACTAGAGGGGAATGAGCAGTTCTTC
TRBJ2-3 TRBV20-1 many TRBD2 CSAPGTSGRSRLRDTQYF TGCAGTGCTCCCGGGACTAGCGGGAGGAGCCGCCTGAGAGATACGCAGTATTTT
TRBJ2-1 TRBV10-3 many TRBD2 CAIKGTSGNNEQFF TGTGCCATCAAGGGGACTAGCGGAAACAATGAGCAGTTCTTC
TRBJ1-1 TRBV7-9 many TRBD1 CASSPRQGGSEAFF TGTGCCAGCAGCCCCAGACAGGGTGGTAGTGAAGCTTTCTTT
TRBJ2-1 TRBV4-3 . . CASSPGPYNEQFF TGCGCCAGCAGCCCCGGGCCCTACAATGAGCAGTTCTTC
TRBJ2-5 TRBV5-1 many . CASSFILRETQYF TGCGCCAGCAGCTTTATACTCCGAGAGACCCAGTACTTC
TRBJ1-3 TRBV25-1 many . CASSALGASGNTIYF TGTGCCAGCAGTGCCCTAGGAGCCTCTGGAAACACCATATATTTT
TRBJ1-1 TRBV12-3/TRBV12-4 many TRBD1 CASSRTGQNTEAFF TGTGCCAGCAGTAGGACAGGACAGAACACTGAAGCTTTCTTT
TRBJ2-1 TRBV15 many . CATSRGQVLYNEQFF TGTGCCACCAGCAGAGGACAGGTATTGTACAATGAGCAGTTCTTC
TRBJ2-1 TRBV20-1 many . CSARDQGGSYNEQFF TGCAGTGCTAGAGATCAAGGGGGGTCCTACAATGAGCAGTTCTTC
TRBJ1-5 TRBV19 few . CASRIGDQPQHF TGTGCCAGTAGGATAGGGGATCAGCCCCAGCATTTT
TRBJ1-2 TRBV7-2 many . CASSLDDPGGYTF TGTGCCAGCAGCTTGGATGACCCAGGGGGCTACACCTTC
TRBJ2-7 TRBV28 many . CASSFPQGQNPSSYEQYF TGTGCCAGCAGTTTCCCGCAGGGGCAAAATCCGAGCTCCTACGAGCAGTACTTC
TRBJ2-3 TRBV3-1 many TRBD2 CASSQELFGLAGSTDTQYF TGTGCCAGCAGCCAAGAGCTATTCGGACTAGCGGGAAGCACAGATACGCAGTATTTT
TRBJ2-1 TRBV28 many . CASREANNNEQFF TGTGCCAGCAGGGAGGCTAACAACAATGAGCAGTTCTTC
TRBJ2-7 TRBV5-5 many . CASSLAYSEVYEQYF TGTGCCAGCAGCTTGGCCTATAGCGAAGTCTACGAGCAGTACTTC
TRBJ2-2 TRBV6-4 many . CASSEGNTGELFF TGTGCCAGCAGTGAGGGGAACACCGGGGAGCTGTTTTTT
TRBJ2-1 TRBV5-1 many . CASSGREVFF TGCGCCAGCAGCGGTAGAGAAGTGTTCTTC
TRBJ2-1 TRBV6-6 many . CASSAAGANEQFF TGTGCCAGCAGTGCCGCAGGGGCGAATGAGCAGTTCTTC
TRBJ2-3 TRBV29-1 many TRBD2 CSVEELAGPTDTQYF TGCAGCGTTGAAGAACTAGCGGGGCCCACAGATACGCAGTATTTT
TRBJ2-1 TRBV20-1 many . CSATGQGPNEQFF TGCAGTGCCACGGGACAAGGCCCCAATGAGCAGTTCTTC
TRBJ2-7 TRBV12-3/TRBV12-4 many . CASSLAGADEQYF TGTGCCAGCAGTTTAGCGGGGGCAGACGAGCAGTACTTC
TRBJ2-1 TRBV12-3/TRBV12-4 many TRBD2 CASSSGGAGYNEQFF TGTGCCAGCAGTTCGGGGGGAGCAGGTTACAATGAGCAGTTCTTC
TRBJ2-4 TRBV19 many . CASHPGPGNIQYF TGTGCCAGCCACCCGGGTCCCGGGAACATTCAGTACTTC
TRBJ1-3 TRBV5-8 many . CASNSLGGWTPGNTIYF TGTGCCAGCAACTCGCTAGGCGGCTGGACTCCTGGAAACACCATATATTTT
TRBJ2-5 TRBV6-5 many . CASSQTPGAEETQYF TGTGCCAGCAGTCAAACCCCGGGGGCGGAGGAGACCCAGTACTTC
TRBJ2-6 TRBV20-1 many TRBD1 CSARQGLGSGANVLTF TGCAGTGCCAGACAGGGGTTGGGGTCTGGGGCCAACGTCCTGACTTTC
TRBJ2-2 TRBV12-3/TRBV12-4 many TRBD2 CASRTSVYTGELFF TGTGCCAGCAGGACTAGCGTCTACACCGGGGAGCTGTTTTTT
TRBJ1-5 TRBV20-1 many . CSARRTGATSSNQPQHF TGCAGTGCTAGGCGCACCGGAGCAACATCTAGCAATCAGCCCCAGCATTTT
TRBJ1-3 TRBV12-3/TRBV12-4 many . CASDLGGNTIYF TGTGCCAGCGACCTTGGTGGAAACACCATATATTTT
TRBJ1-4 TRBV24-1 many . CATSEAGAKLFF TGTGCCACCAGTGAAGCAGGCGCGAAACTGTTTTTT
TRBJ1-1 TRBV6-2/TRBV6-3 many TRBD1 CASSHRDSNTEAFF TGTGCCAGCAGTCACCGGGACAGCAACACTGAAGCTTTCTTT
TRBJ2-1 TRBV6-2/TRBV6-3 many TRBD2 CASSPLEAGVSNEQFF TGTGCCAGCAGTCCTCTTGAAGCGGGAGTCTCCAATGAGCAGTTCTTC
TRBJ1-1 TRBV29-1 many . CSVVPQREAFF TGCAGCGTTGTTCCCCAGCGGGAAGCTTTCTTT
TRBJ2-7 TRBV20-1 many TRBD1 CSASGTGHEQYF TGCAGTGCTAGTGGGACAGGCCACGAGCAGTACTTC
TRBJ2-1 TRBV29-1 many . CSVEVAYNEQFF TGCAGCGTTGAAGTAGCATACAATGAGCAGTTCTTC
TRBJ2-7 TRBV6-2/TRBV6-3 many . CASTSPSKTGISPYEQYF TGTGCCAGCACTTCACCCTCGAAGACAGGAATAAGTCCCTACGAGCAGTACTTC
TRBJ2-7 TRBV12-3/TRBV12-4 many . CASSLFLASEQYF TGTGCCAGCAGTTTATTTCTAGCCAGCGAGCAGTACTTC
TRBJ2-3 TRBV20-1 many TRBD2 CSALTSGYTDTQYF TGCAGTGCCTTGACTAGCGGATACACAGATACGCAGTATTTT
TRBJ1-1 TRBV11-2 many TRBD1 CASSFRQGEGVTEAFF TGTGCCAGCAGTTTTAGACAGGGTGAGGGGGTGACTGAAGCTTTCTTT
TRBJ2-1 TRBV3-1 many TRBD2 CASSQTSGSQYEQFF TGTGCCAGCAGTCAGACTAGCGGTAGTCAGTATGAGCAGTTCTTC